The 14 T cell receptor beta chains given below trace back to one sample, sequenced in a study of blood T cell repertoires in COVID-19. Sequencing used immunoSEQ multiplex PCR; TCRdb keeps in-frame clones, though not all of them. Of 350,000 or so clones listed, approximately 84% are singletons. The specimen was PBMCs or T cells enriched from blood (not recorded which). These receptors came from a woman under 40 who had recovered from COVID-19.

This clone was recorded a few times. CDR3 protein: CASSLSPGNTEAFF. As DNA, the CDR3 is TGTGCCAGCAGTCTATCGCCGGGGAACACTGAAGCTTTCTTT. The V gene is TRBV7-2, the J gene TRBJ1-1; no clear D. Trimming stripped 6 bases from V and 1 base from J, with 12 bases between. Germline assignment: CDR1 SGHTA and CDR2 FQGNSA. The CDR3 extends over 14 amino acids.

The chain links TRBV11-3 to TRBJ1-1; 7 bases agree with TRBD1. This CDR3 region has 12 residues. The ends lost 5 bases at V and 6 bases at J; junction bases unmatched: 3. In germline, CDR1 is SGHNT, CDR2 YENEEA. The CDR3 DNA is TGTGCCAGCAGCCGGGGACAGTCTGAAGCTTTCTTT. Translating it yields CASSRGQSEAFF.

The chain joins TRBV7-2 to TRBJ2-7, with a weak D call TRBD2 (5 bases). Germline CDR1 and CDR2: SGHTA and FQGNSA. The CDR3 sequence is 12 residues long. V was trimmed by 5 bases and J by 4 bases, leaving 9 bases between them. The CDR3 DNA is TGTGCCAGCAGCACAACGGGGTACGAGCAGTACTTC. Amino acid sequence: CASSTTGYEQYF. The full variable domain, in which reference TRBV7-2 and TRBJ2-7 provide the parts outside the CDR3, is GAGVSQSPSNKVTEKGKDVELRCDPISGHTALYWYRQSLGQGLEFLIYFQGNSAPDKSGLPSDRFSAERTGGSVSTLTIQRTQQEDSAVYLCASSTTGYEQYFGPGTRLTVT.

The CDR3 sequence is CASSIGGGQGLLSYTF. For the CDR3, the DNA is TGTGCCAGTAGTATTGGCGGGGGACAGGGGCTCTTAAGCTACACCTTC. The chain uses TRBV19 and TRBJ1-2; 10 nucleotides agree with TRBD1. The CDR3 is 16 residues long. Unmatched junction bases numbered 13, after V lost 3 bases and J lost 9 bases. Per the germline V gene, CDR1 is LNHDA and CDR2 is SQIVND (reference sequence).

The rearrangement links TRBV19 to TRBJ2-2, with 10 bases aligning to TRBD1. V was clipped by 7 bases and J by 5 bases; unmatched bases: 4. The CDR3 has 14 residues. Per germline, CDR1 LNHDA and CDR2 SQIVND (reference sequence). The CDR3 protein is CASKGTGVTGELFF. CDR3 nucleotide sequence: TGTGCCAGTAAGGGGACAGGGGTTACCGGGGAGCTGTTTTTT.

J is TRBJ2-5 and V is TRBV6-1, with a tentative D call TRBD1 (6 bases). CDR1 is MNHNS, CDR2 SASEGT, per germline. Trimming stripped 2 bases from V and 4 bases from J, with 14 bases between. CDR3 length: 15 residues. CDR3: CASSEIARGGETQYF. The CDR3, as DNA: TGTGCCAGCAGTGAAATCGCCAGGGGTGGAGAGACCCAGTACTTC.

This chain connects TRBV7-2 to TRBJ1-2; 8 nucleotides agree with TRBD1. Germline CDR1 reads SGHTA; CDR2 reads FQGNSA. The CDR3 covers 15 residues. V lost 2 bases to trimming and J lost 8 bases; unmatched junction nucleotides: 10. The CDR3 DNA reads as TGTGCCAGCAGCTTACTCTGGGGGGGACAGGAAGGCTACACCTTC. It is translated as CASSLLWGGQEGYTF.

The chain recombines TRBV29-1 with TRBJ1-1, with 8 bases that match TRBD1. The length of the CDR3 is 14 residues. Germline-derived CDR1 and CDR2 are SQVTM and ANQGSEA. V dropped 4 bases and J dropped 5; count of bases not matched to a gene: 9. CDR3 region: CSVVSPGTGTEAFF. The CDR3 nucleotides read TGCAGCGTTGTGTCCCCCGGGACAGGAACTGAAGCTTTCTTT.

To note about this clone: In the same sample, other DNA sequences code for this CDR3. The chain is built from TRBV12-3 or TRBV12-4 and TRBJ2-7; tentative D call: TRBD1 (5 bases). This CDR3 is 13 amino acids long. V was pared by 3 bases and J by 1 base, with 7 bases between. This CDR3 is CASSFDSSYEQYF. CDR3 DNA: TGTGCCAGCAGTTTTGACAGTTCCTACGAGCAGTACTTC.

The V and J genes are TRBV6-5 and TRBJ1-1, with TRBD1 identical over 11 bases. Trimming took 5 bases from V and 8 from J; bases not matched to a gene: 10. The length of the CDR3 is 15 residues. In germline, CDR1 is MNHEY, CDR2 SVGAGI. CDR3 in amino acids: CASSRTGTGGEEAFF. CDR3 DNA: TGTGCCAGCAGTCGGACCGGGACAGGGGGAGAAGAAGCTTTCTTT.

The chain has TRBV2 and TRBJ1-1, with D tentatively TRBD1 (5 bases). There are 13 residues in the CDR3. V was trimmed by 2 bases and J by 4 bases, leaving 8 bases between them. CDR1 and CDR2 (germline): SNHLY, FYNNEI. The CDR3 spells CASSERQITEAFF. CDR3 in DNA: TGTGCCAGCAGTGAAAGACAGATCACTGAAGCTTTCTTT.

This clone was detected a few times. V is TRBV5-4 and J is TRBJ2-1; 10 bases fit TRBD1. Germline-derived CDR1 and CDR2 are SGHNT and YYREEE (reference sequence). With 4 bases clipped from V and 6 bases from J, the junction kept 7 bases outside the gene matches. The CDR3 has 15 residues. CDR3 region: CASSEGQGSFNEQFF. The CDR3 DNA sequence: TGTGCCAGCAGCGAGGGACAGGGGAGCTTCAATGAGCAGTTCTTC.

V is TRBV9 and J is TRBJ2-5; 11 bases are a match to TRBD2. J lost 1 base, V lost 1 base, and 3 bases had no gene match. CDR3 length equals 16 residues. Germline lookup yields CDR1 SGDLS and CDR2 YYNGEE. In nucleotides, the CDR3 is TGTGCCAGCAGCGTATTCCTAGCGGGGGGCCAAGAGACCCAGTACTTC. Its protein is CASSVFLAGGQETQYF. Looking up the rest from reference TRBV9 and TRBJ2-5 gives the full variable domain: DSGVTQTPKHLITATGQRVTLRCSPRSGDLSVYWYQQSLDQGLQFLIQYYNGEERAKGNILERFSAQQFPDLHSELNLSSLELGDSALYFCASSVFLAGGQETQYFGPGTRLLVL.

This sequence joins TRBV10-3 and TRBJ1-5; possibly TRBD1 for D (5 bases). With 7 bases removed from V and 6 bases from J, the gap between germline ends came to 13 bases. CDR3 size: 13 residues. Germline V lookup: CDR1 ENHRY, CDR2 SYGVKD. Here the CDR3 DNA reads TGTGCCATCACCGACAGCCCCGGTCAGCCCCAGCATTTT. Translated: CAITDSPGQPQHF.